This T cell receptor (beta chain) is drawn from a study of blood T cell repertoires in COVID-19. The overall study: Samples came from the United States, Italy and Spain, spanning acute and convalescent COVID-19. T cells, B-cell-depleted T cells, or PBMCs supplied cDNA or gDNA.

Per the authors' pipeline: The assay estimated nucleated cells by amplifying reference gene primers. Produced via immunoSEQ multiplex PCR; TCRdb's table is partial and in-frame only. For V, J and clone size, that table is used; D and trimming come from the DNA. The sample includes roughly 67,000 clones, about 93% of them seen just once. Looked up from germline, CDR1 is MDHEN and CDR2 is SYDVKM. The CDR3 extends over 15 amino acids. Trimming shortened V by 5 bases and J by 0 bases, and 10 bases separated the two germline ends. Sequenced input: peripheral blood. The receptor was derived from an older man with active COVID-19. V usage is TRBV28 and J usage is TRBJ1-4; D unresolved. The CDR3 region is CASSPGGATNEKLFF. The CDR3 DNA reads as TGTGCCAGCAGTCCAGGAGGAGCAACTAATGAAAAACTGTTTTTT. The variable domain in full, with the rest retrieved from reference TRBV28 and TRBJ1-4, is DVKVTQSSRYLVKRTGEKVFLECVQDMDHENMFWYRQDPGLGLRLIYFSYDVKMKEKGDIPEGYSVSREKKERFSLILESASTNQTSMYLCASSPGGATNEKLFFGSGTQLSVL.